One and the same sample provided the 25 T cell receptor beta chains below, sequenced in a study of glioma-infiltrating T cells. Using RNA template, CDR3s of TCR alpha and beta were amplified with iRepertoire arm-PCR. Each CDR3 protein is one row after TCRdb ran MiXCR on the multiplex PCR reads. This sample has approximately 120,000 distinct CDR3 sequences, with 20% to 30% found just once. What was sequenced was glioma tissue, nonneoplastic brain tissue, or PBMCs (not recorded which). These receptors were collected from a human donor with low-grade glioma or glioblastoma, undergoing nonglioma brain surgery, or in good health (not recorded which).

The rearrangement links TRBV10-3 to TRBJ2-3, with TRBD1 matching over 7 bases. Germline V gene sequence: CDR1 ENHRY, CDR2 SYGVKD. V gave up 10 bases and J gave up 2 bases; unmatched junction bases: 12. CDR3 length equals 15 residues. CDR3 coding DNA: TGTGCCACTCTAAAGGGGACAGAACTCACAGATACGCAGTATTTT. Amino acids: CATLKGTELTDTQYF.

The chain combines TRBV29-1 with TRBJ1-5; tentative D call: TRBD1 (5 bases). Germline-derived CDR1 and CDR2 are SQVTM and ANQGSEA. This CDR3 contains 13 residues. Trimming removed 4 bases from V and 3 bases from J, with 10 bases in between. DNA for the CDR3: TGCAGCGTTGGGGGCAATAACAATCAGCCCCAGCATTTT. It is translated as CSVGGNNNQPQHF. The full variable domain, in which reference TRBV29-1 and TRBJ1-5 provide the parts outside the CDR3, is SAVISQKPSRDICQRGTSLTIQCQVDSQVTMMFWYRQQPGQSLTLIATANQGSEATYESGFVIDKFPISRPNLTFSTLTVSNMSPEDSSIYLCSVGGNNNQPQHFGDGTRLSIL.

This clonotype was seen a handful of times. The V and J genes are TRBV29-1 and TRBJ2-1, with a tentative D call TRBD2 (8 bases). There are 14 residues in the CDR3. Germline V gene sequence: CDR1 SQVTM, CDR2 ANQGSEA. V lost 4 bases and J lost 2, with 12 bases in between. The CDR3 DNA is TGCAGCGTTGTAGCGGGACAGACCTACAATGAGCAGTTCTTC. Translating it yields CSVVAGQTYNEQFF.

Concerning this clonotype: A much larger clonotype is one base distant, so this may be a read error. The rearrangement links TRBV12-3 or TRBV12-4 to TRBJ2-7; D tentatively reads TRBD1 or TRBD2 (5 bases each). This CDR3 spans 13 amino acids. V was shortened by 5 bases and J by 2 bases, with 10 bases between the two germline ends. The CDR3 DNA is TGTGCCAGCAGTCGGGACGATCCCTACGAGCAGTACTTC. Residues: CASSRDDPYEQYF.

The chain uses TRBV6-6 and TRBJ2-1; D not resolved. The CDR3 has 14 amino acids. Germline assignment: CDR1 MNHNY and CDR2 SVGAGI (reference sequence). V lost 10 bases, J lost 4 bases, and 17 bases lay in between. CDR3 nucleotide sequence: TGTGCCACCGAGGAGTGGGCCTCATACAATGAGCAGTTCTTC. Translated, it gives CATEEWASYNEQFF.

This clonotype was seen once. J is TRBJ1-5 and V is TRBV27; no reliable D call. Trimming cost V 8 bases and J 0 bases, with 8 bases left between them. Germline V gene sequence: CDR1 MNHEY, CDR2 SMNVEV (reference sequence). The CDR3 loop spans 13 amino acids. The CDR3 coding sequence is TGTGCCAGCGGACGGTATAGCAATCAGCCCCAGCATTTT. It is translated as CASGRYSNQPQHF.

This clonotype has a count of ten or more. This sequence joins TRBV28 and TRBJ2-3, with D uncertain. Germline V CDR1 and CDR2: MDHEN, SYDVKM. Trimming took 1 base from V and 1 from J, leaving 6 bases between them. The CDR3 spans 14 residues. The CDR3 DNA is TGTGCCAGCAGTTTATTTGGGGGCACAGATACGCAGTATTTT. Translated, it gives CASSLFGGTDTQYF.

This clonotype was recorded many times. The V gene is TRBV7-9, the J gene TRBJ1-1; the D is unclear. Germline CDR1 reads SEHNR; CDR2 reads FQNEAQ (reference sequence). Trimming cost V 7 bases and J 11 bases, with 14 bases left between them. The CDR3 covers 11 residues. Here the CDR3 reads CASNLGSLAFF. CDR3 DNA: TGTGCCAGCAACCTTGGAAGTCTGGCTTTCTTT.

V and J are TRBV7-3 and TRBJ2-7, with 8 bases lining up with TRBD2. In germline, CDR1 is SGHTA, CDR2 FQGTGA. The V segment lost 1 base and the J segment 2 bases; nucleotides outside the gene matches: 13. This CDR3 has 18 amino acids. The CDR3 nucleotides are TGTGCCAGCAGCTTAAGACTAATTAGCGGGGTCTCCGCCTACGAGCAGTACTTC. It codes for CASSLRLISGVSAYEQYF.

Many counts were recorded for this clonotype. The CDR3 spells CSARDLVHGRSYEQYF. CDR3 coding DNA: TGCAGTGCTAGAGATCTCGTTCATGGACGGTCCTACGAGCAGTACTTC. This rearrangement joins TRBV20-1 to TRBJ2-7; no clear D gene. The CDR3 is 16 residues long. CDR1 is DFQATT, CDR2 SNEGSKA, per germline (reference sequence). Trimming took 0 bases from V and 1 from J, leaving 16 bases between them.

In its sample, this clonotype was seen many times. V is TRBV20-1 and J is TRBJ2-3; 7 bases align to TRBD1. Germline CDR1 is DFQATT and CDR2 is SNEGSKA (reference sequence). The trim removed 0 bases at V and 1 base at J, leaving 4 bases unmatched. There are 15 residues in the CDR3. CDR3 sequence: CSARDRGRGTDTQYF. Here the CDR3 DNA reads TGCAGTGCTAGAGATAGGGGGCGAGGCACAGATACGCAGTATTTT.

The rearrangement joins TRBV9 to TRBJ1-5, with 12 bases matching TRBD1. The CDR3 covers 15 residues. Germline values: CDR1 SGDLS, CDR2 YYNGEE. V lost 7 bases to trimming and J lost 1 base; unmatched junction nucleotides: 3. The CDR3 nucleotides read TGTGCCAGCGGGACAGGGGGCACAAGCAATCAGCCCCAGCATTTT. It yields the protein CASGTGGTSNQPQHF.

This clonotype was seen repeatedly, ten times or more. The V call is TRBV6-2 or TRBV6-3, the J call TRBJ2-1; TRBD2 matches 9 bases. The CDR3 totals 15 residues. The junction had 2 bases not matched to a gene; V was cut back by 1 base and J by 4 bases. CDR1 is MNHEY, CDR2 SVGEGT, per germline. The CDR3 DNA sequence: TGTGCCAGCAGTTACTTGGGACTAGCTTACAATGAGCAGTTCTTC. It codes for CASSYLGLAYNEQFF.

Comments on this clonotype: A read error is possible here, since a much larger clone lies one base away. The conserved phenylalanine or tryptophan is not found at the CDR3 terminus, so this likely reflects a read error. This chain uses TRBV4-1 with TRBJ2-1, with D perhaps matching TRBD2 (5 bases). There are 11 residues in the CDR3. V gave up 4 bases and J gave up 10 bases, with 8 bases separating them. CDR1 is MGHRA, CDR2 YSYEKL, per germline. Here the CDR3 reads CASSLPGEQFL. CDR3 DNA sequence: TGCGCCAGCAGCCTTCCGGGGGAGCAGTTCTTA.

This clonotype was counted between two and nine times. The junction and the germline gene differ at one end; a read error may be behind it. The rearrangement links TRBV6-1 to TRBJ1-1; possibly TRBD1 for D (5 bases). Germline CDR1 and CDR2: MNHNS and SASEGT. The CDR3 consists of 13 residues. The CDR3 DNA sequence: TGTGCCAGCAGTGTGGGACTGAACACTGAAGCTTTCTTC. It encodes CASSVGLNTEAFF.

There are many counts of this clonotype. The CDR3 region has the DNA TGCAGTGCTAGAGATCCGGGGGCAGATACGCAGTATTTT. Translated: CSARDPGADTQYF. The chain uses TRBV20-1 and TRBJ2-3; D perhaps matches TRBD2 (6 bases). CDR3 length: 13 amino acids. V dropped 0 bases and J dropped 4 bases, with 8 bases sitting between them. Germline V gene lookup returns CDR1 DFQATT and CDR2 SNEGSKA (reference sequence).

This clonotype was seen more than once but under ten times. The chain links TRBV12-3 or TRBV12-4 to TRBJ2-1; 14 bases match TRBD2. With V trimmed by 6 bases and J by 10 bases, 8 bases remained unmatched. This CDR3 is 15 amino acids long. The CDR3 protein is CASSLGLAGGDEQFF. The CDR3 coding sequence is TGTGCCAGCAGCCTCGGACTAGCGGGAGGTGACGAGCAGTTCTTC.

This clonotype was observed a handful of times. One base away lies a much larger clone, so this may be a sequencing read error. The rearrangement links TRBV11-2 to TRBJ2-3, with D possibly TRBD2 on 5 matching bases. The CDR3 length is 14 residues. Per the germline V gene, CDR1 is SGHAT and CDR2 is FQNNGV. CDR3 nucleotide sequence: TGTGCCAGCACACTGGGGAGCCCCACAGATATGCAGTATTTT. Protein: CASTLGSPTDMQYF.

As for this clonotype: This may stem from a read error, because a much larger clone lies one nucleotide away. The chain has TRBV12-3 or TRBV12-4 and TRBJ1-5; D is unclear. The end of the DNA aligns better with TRBJ2-3, so the J call may be wrong. CDR3 length: 11 residues. CDR3 bases: TGTGCCAGCAGTTTCTCGGTGGGCCAGTATTTT. This encodes CASSFSVGQYF.

This clonotype was detected ten times or more. The rearrangement joins TRBV4-3 to TRBJ1-2, with D uncertain. Deletions cut 5 bases from V and 7 bases from J, with 11 bases between. The CDR3 runs to 12 residues. Germline V gene data show CDR1 as LGHNA and CDR2 as YSLEER. The CDR3 coding sequence is TGCGCCAGCAGCACGCGTAATGGTGGCTACACCTTC. Amino acids: CASSTRNGGYTF.

This clonotype was seen ten or more times. The V and J genes are TRBV3-1 and TRBJ1-1; no firm D call. V lost 1 base and J lost 3, with 3 bases in between. CDR3 size: 12 residues. The germline V gene encodes CDR1 LGHDT and CDR2 YNNKEL (reference sequence). The CDR3 here is CASSQADTEAFF. CDR3 nucleotide sequence: TGTGCCAGCAGCCAAGCTGACACTGAAGCTTTCTTT.

At least ten counts were recorded for this clonotype. The genes are TRBV29-1 and TRBJ2-7; no clear D. V was pared by 4 bases and J by 6 bases, with 19 bases between. The CDR3 sequence is 14 residues long. The germline gives CDR1 SQVTM, CDR2 ANQGSEA. CDR3 DNA sequence: TGCAGCGTTGGTGACCCCAGAAGGGTCGTCGAGCAGTACTTC. This codes for CSVGDPRRVVEQYF.

Of note for this clonotype: The conserved final phenylalanine or tryptophan is absent from the CDR3, which likely points to a read error. The chain uses TRBV29-1 and TRBJ1-1; possibly TRBD1 for D (5 bases). The CDR3 is made up of 12 amino acids. Germline V lookup: CDR1 SQVTM, CDR2 ANQGSEA. V was pared by 3 bases and J by 8 bases, with 13 bases between. DNA for the CDR3: TGCAGCGTTGACGAACGGGACCTCGAAGCTTTCCTT. Protein: CSVDERDLEAFL.

This clonotype was observed at least ten times. This chain connects TRBV18 to TRBJ1-2; D possibly corresponds to TRBD1 (5 bases). Germline CDR1 reads KGHSH; CDR2 reads LQKENI. Trimming cost V 6 bases and J 3 bases, with 14 bases left between them. The CDR3 totals 14 residues. The CDR3 nucleotides are TGTGCCAGCTCTACCAATGGGGGAGACTATGGCTACACCTTC. Its translation: CASSTNGGDYGYTF.

The chain has TRBV29-1 and TRBJ2-3, with a possible D match to TRBD1 (6 bases). The CDR3 contains 14 residues. Trimming pared 4 bases from V and 4 bases from J, leaving 15 bases between. Germline V gives CDR1 SQVTM, CDR2 ANQGSEA. DNA of the CDR3: TGCAGCGTTGCCCCTAGGGGGAGCGCAGATACGCAGTATTTT. It specifies CSVAPRGSADTQYF.